The sequence of this T cell receptor beta chain was determined in a study of post-analysis software for immune sequencing data. Study-level background: The cohort encompassed relapsing-remitting, secondary progressive and progressive-relapsing multiple sclerosis disease courses.

Whole-study results and caveats: Batch-matched samples strongly co-clustered by F measure. Controls showed lower frequencies than patients for five TRBV segments, and TRBV5-6, TRBV5-1 and TRBV20-1 were among these. A significant reduction in normalized Chao1 diversity was observed in multiple sclerosis patients versus controls.

The germline V gene has CDR1 SGDLS and CDR2 YYNGEE. Trimming removed 3 bases from V and 8 bases from J, with 15 bases in between. The CDR3 consists of 14 residues. Ten or more counts support this clonotype. Its antigen is unknown. Unique molecular identifiers were carried by the TCR beta cDNA libraries. Approximately 0.5 million cDNA molecules were recovered from an input of roughly 0.95 to 11 million T cells. TCRdb independently ran MiXCR on the PCR reads; one entry per CDR3 protein. Of more than 500,000 distinct CDR3 sequences listed, around a third are singletons. The gene calls are TRBV9 and TRBJ2-1; perhaps D is TRBD1 or TRBD2 (5 bases each). Sequenced material: blood. The TCR was taken from a girl between 2 and 17 years old with multiple sclerosis. The CDR3 reads CASSDEGTGDEQFF. The CDR3 DNA reads TGTGCCAGCAGCGACGAGGGGACCGGGGATGAGCAGTTCTTC.